This TCR beta chain was captured in a study of T-cell reconstitution after alpha-beta-depleted transplantation in children. Unique molecular identifiers were incorporated into the prepared TCRbeta library. Using its own MiXCR run on the PCR reads, TCRdb lists one record per CDR3 protein. The sample contains about 540,000 distinct CDR3 sequences, around 18% of which appear only once. The source was PBMCs from the stem cell graft donor, collected from the stem cell graft. This receptor was obtained from a human donor who donated a stem cell graft to a child with acute lymphoblastic leukemia.

The CDR3 DNA reads as TGTGCCAGTATTTGGACAGGGGGGACAAATCAGCCCCAGCATTTT. Its protein product is CASIWTGGTNQPQHF. The chain employs TRBV19 and TRBJ1-5, with 10 positions matching TRBD1. This CDR3 has 15 residues. V shed 7 bases, J shed 4 bases, and the junction held 7 bases outside the gene matches. Germline-derived CDR1 and CDR2 are LNHDA and SQIVND (reference sequence).